Each of the 31 T cell receptor beta chains below was sequenced from the same sample in a study of blood T cells in healthy people across ages. Together with a sample-barcoded 5' primer, a J-beta primer mix was included in a second PCR lasting about 7 to 11 cycles. In TCRdb, the 5' RACE reads were re-called with MiXCR into one record per CDR3 protein. The profile shows more than 750,000 distinct CDR3 sequences, 25% to 35% of them singletons. This sample also appeared in a second study, on T cells of mothers and their children.

Sequenced sample: blood. These receptors came from a woman aged 40 to 50 in good health.

The chain uses TRBV3-1 and TRBJ2-4; D gene unclear. V shed 2 bases and J shed 13 bases, with 21 bases lying between them. CDR1 and CDR2 (germline): LGHDT, YNNKEL (reference sequence). The CDR3 contains 15 residues. CDR3: CASSQMDSFVNEQYF. The CDR3 bases are TGTGCCAGCAGCCAAATGGATTCGTTCGTAAATGAGCAGTACTTC.

The rearrangement uses TRBV29-1 and TRBJ1-1; 8 nucleotides match TRBD1. Germline CDR1 SQVTM, CDR2 ANQGSEA. J gave up 1 base and V 7 bases, and 5 bases lay outside the gene matches. CDR3 length: 13 amino acids. The CDR3 here is CSGTGQENTEAFF. In DNA form, the CDR3 reads TGCAGCGGGACGGGACAGGAGAACACTGAAGCTTTCTTT.

The chain couples TRBV7-8 to TRBJ1-5, with a weak D call TRBD1 (5 bases). From germline, CDR1 is SGHVS and CDR2 FQNEAQ. The CDR3 runs 16 residues. V dropped 5 bases and J dropped 2 bases, with 16 bases sitting between them. CDR3 nucleotides: TGTGCCAGCAGCCTCGGGACCCCGGGGGGCAATCAGCCCCAGCATTTT. It encodes CASSLGTPGGNQPQHF.

Regarding this clonotype: With a much larger clone just one base away, this may be a read error. The chain is built from TRBV19 and TRBJ2-1, with 9 positions matching TRBD1. With V trimmed by 6 bases and J by 10 bases, 10 bases remained unmatched. Looked up from germline, CDR1 is LNHDA and CDR2 is SQIVND (reference sequence). CDR3 length: 14 amino acids. The CDR3 protein is CASSTGGNPYEQFF. CDR3 DNA sequence: TGTGCCAGTAGCACAGGGGGCAACCCCTACGAGCAGTTCTTC. The full variable domain, in which reference TRBV19 and TRBJ2-1 provide the parts outside the CDR3, is DGGITQSPKYLFRKEGQNVTLSCEQNLNHDAMYWYRQDPGQGLRLIYYSQIVNDFQKGDIAEGYSVSREKKESFPLTVTSAQKNPTAFYLCASSTGGNPYEQFFGPGTRLTVL.

This chain uses TRBV28 with TRBJ1-5; 7 nucleotides match TRBD1. CDR1 MDHEN and CDR2 SYDVKM come from the germline V gene. The CDR3 contains 14 residues. V trimming: 9 bases; J trimming: 3 bases; junction bases outside the gene matches: 8. The CDR3 coding sequence is TGTGCCAGTAAGACAGGGTGGGCCAATCAGCCCCAGCATTTT. Its protein product is CASKTGWANQPQHF.

In this sample, this clonotype turned up a few times. The chain combines TRBV20-1 with TRBJ2-1, with TRBD1 matching over 7 bases. Germline V CDR1 and CDR2: DFQATT, SNEGSKA (reference sequence). The length of the CDR3 is 14 residues. V shed 0 bases and J 9 bases; nucleotides not matched to a gene: 8. The CDR3 nucleotides read TGCAGTGCTAGAGATATACAGGGGTCCAGTGAGCAGTTCTTC. It specifies CSARDIQGSSEQFF.

This clonotype appeared a few times. The V gene is TRBV7-2, the J gene TRBJ2-4; 11 bases map to TRBD1. Germline CDR1 SGHTA, CDR2 FQGNSA. The length of the CDR3 is 19 residues. V shed 0 bases, J shed 6 bases, and the junction held 13 bases outside the gene matches. The CDR3 loop is CASSLARWDRGKIRNIQYF. DNA of the CDR3: TGTGCCAGCAGCTTAGCGCGTTGGGACAGGGGGAAGATAAGAAACATTCAGTACTTC.

The chain combines TRBV15 with TRBJ1-5, with 10 nucleotides matching TRBD1. Germline CDR1 and CDR2: LNHNV and YYDKDF (reference sequence). The CDR3 is made up of 15 amino acids. The V and J ends lost 5 bases and 11 bases, in that order; junction bases with no gene match: 12. CDR3 loop: CATSPRDRGLRTQHF. The CDR3 DNA sequence: TGTGCCACCAGCCCCCGGGACAGGGGCCTTAGGACCCAGCATTTT.

This sequence joins TRBV28 and TRBJ1-6, with a tentative D call TRBD1 (5 bases). This CDR3 region has 15 residues. V gave up 3 bases and J gave up 7 bases, with 13 bases separating them. The germline CDR1 and CDR2 sequences are MDHEN and SYDVKM. CDR3 sequence reads: CASSLLGTENSPLHF. The CDR3 bases are TGTGCCAGCAGTTTGTTGGGGACCGAGAATTCACCCCTCCACTTT. The entire variable domain, with the rest obtained from reference TRBV28 and TRBJ1-6, is as follows: DVKVTQSSRYLVKRTGEKVFLECVQDMDHENMFWYRQDPGLGLRLIYFSYDVKMKEKGDIPEGYSVSREKKERFSLILESASTNQTSMYLCASSLLGTENSPLHFGNGTRLTVT.

This clonotype showed up many times. The chain joins TRBV6-2 or TRBV6-3 to TRBJ2-1; no definite D call. The CDR3 is 14 amino acids. CDR1 and CDR2 from the germline V gene are MNHEY and SVGEGT. The germline V and J ends were trimmed by 0 bases and 6 bases, with 9 bases remaining between them. CDR3: CASSYSRHLNEQFF. CDR3 coding DNA: TGTGCCAGCAGTTACTCGAGACACCTCAATGAGCAGTTCTTC.

This clonotype was seen only a few times. J is TRBJ1-1 and V is TRBV7-3; D remains unclear. Germline V gene sequence: CDR1 SGHTA, CDR2 FQGTGA. CDR3 length: 13 residues. V was shortened by 4 bases and J by 2 bases, with 8 bases between the two germline ends. The CDR3 DNA reads TGTGCCAGCAGCTCACAATCAAACACTGAAGCTTTCTTT. Translation gives CASSSQSNTEAFF. Based on the CDR3 plus reference TRBV7-3 and TRBJ1-1, the full variable domain is GAGVSQTPSNKVTEKGKYVELRCDPISGHTALYWYRQSLGQGPEFLIYFQGTGAADDSGLPNDRFFAVRPEGSVSTLKIQRTERGDSAVYLCASSSQSNTEAFFGQGTRLTVV.

This clonotype came up a few times. The CDR3 DNA is TGTGCCAGCAGTTACTCGAGGGCAGGGACGGGAGTCGGCTCACCCCTCCACTTT. Its protein product is CASSYSRAGTGVGSPLHF. The chain uses TRBV6-5 and TRBJ1-6; D may be TRBD1 (5 bases). V lost 0 bases, J lost 10 bases, and 22 bases lay in between. This CDR3 has 18 amino acids. Germline CDR1 and CDR2: MNHEY and SVGAGI.

The J gene is TRBJ2-3, the V gene TRBV5-1; D is uncertain. CDR3 length equals 15 residues. Looked up from germline, CDR1 is SGHRS and CDR2 is YFSETQ. Trimming shortened V by 0 bases and J by 3 bases, and 11 bases separated the two germline ends. The CDR3 here is CASSLEGGTTDTQYF. In DNA, the CDR3 is TGCGCCAGCAGCTTGGAGGGTGGCACGACAGATACGCAGTATTTT.

The chain employs TRBV27 and TRBJ1-5; 7 bases fit TRBD1. Germline assignment: CDR1 MNHEY and CDR2 SMNVEV (reference sequence). The CDR3 has 15 amino acids. Germline trimming cut 6 bases from V and 0 bases from J; bases unmatched to any gene: 5. CDR3 residues: CASRTGPYSNQPQHF. As DNA, the CDR3 is TGTGCCAGCAGGACAGGGCCGTATAGCAATCAGCCCCAGCATTTT.

V is TRBV3-1 and J is TRBJ2-4; the D gene is possibly TRBD2 (7 bases). The DNA end favors TRBJ2-7, so the J call may be wrong. Germline CDR1 reads LGHDT; CDR2 reads YNNKEL (reference sequence). CDR3 length equals 14 residues. Here the CDR3 DNA reads TGTGCCAGCAGCCAAATGGGGGGGCGCGACGAGCAGTACTTC. Translating gives CASSQMGGRDEQYF.

This clonotype was observed a handful of times. The chain uses TRBV18 and TRBJ2-1; D is perhaps TRBD1 or TRBD2 (5 bases each). The CDR3 sequence is 14 residues long. The V gene's germline CDR1 is KGHSH and CDR2 LQKENI. V lost 3 bases, J lost 6 bases, and 12 bases lay in between. For the CDR3, the DNA is TGTGCCAGCTCACCGTTAGGGACCTCCAATGAGCAGTTCTTC. Translating it yields CASSPLGTSNEQFF.

This clonotype was detected only a few times. V is TRBV27 and J is TRBJ1-1, with a tentative D call TRBD1 (6 bases). V shed 7 bases and J shed 1 base, with 10 bases lying between them. The CDR3 totals 13 residues. Per the germline V gene, CDR1 is MNHEY and CDR2 is SMNVEV (reference sequence). The CDR3 loop is CASTRTANTEAFF. The CDR3 DNA reads TGTGCCAGCACCAGGACAGCGAACACTGAAGCTTTCTTT.

This clonotype was observed a handful of times. The rearrangement links TRBV4-3 to TRBJ1-3; D perhaps matches TRBD1 (6 bases). The CDR3 spans 14 residues. The V gene's germline CDR1 is LGHNA and CDR2 YSLEER. Between the trimmed V and J ends, which lost 6 bases and 1 base, there was a span of 10 bases. The CDR3 spells CASRQQGSGNTIYF. CDR3 nucleotide sequence: TGCGCCAGCAGACAGCAGGGGTCTGGAAACACCATATATTTT.

V is TRBV20-1 and J is TRBJ2-1; perhaps TRBD1 as D (6 bases). The J call may not be correct, given that the DNA end is closer to TRBJ2-7. The CDR3 covers 14 residues. The germline V gene encodes CDR1 DFQATT and CDR2 SNEGSKA (reference sequence). The CDR3 loop reads CSASTGRSYNEQYF. The CDR3 coding sequence is TGCAGTGCTTCCACAGGGAGATCCTACAATGAGCAGTACTTC.

This rearrangement joins TRBV7-9 to TRBJ1-1; D remains unclear. Germline-derived CDR1 and CDR2 are SEHNR and FQNEAQ (reference sequence). V lost 7 bases and J 4 bases, leaving 16 bases between the germline ends. The CDR3 contains 14 residues. The CDR3 here is CASTNQGRSTEAFF. For the CDR3, the DNA is TGTGCCAGCACCAACCAAGGCCGGAGCACTGAAGCTTTCTTT.

In its sample, this clonotype was seen once. The chain couples TRBV6-2 or TRBV6-3 to TRBJ1-1; no clear D. Looked up from germline, CDR1 is MNHEY and CDR2 is SVGEGT. Trimming removed 6 bases at V and 0 bases at J, with 11 bases between. There are 14 residues in the CDR3. Written as DNA, the CDR3 is TGTGCCAGCAGAACCCACCAGGTGAACACTGAAGCTTTCTTT. Translated, it gives CASRTHQVNTEAFF.

CDR3 sequence reads: CASSLVQYQETQYF. The CDR3 DNA sequence: TGTGCCAGCAGCTTAGTACAGTACCAAGAGACCCAGTACTTC. This rearrangement joins TRBV7-9 to TRBJ2-5; unclear D gene. V was shortened by 1 base and J by 0 bases, with 6 bases between the two germline ends. CDR3 length: 14 amino acids. CDR1 is SEHNR and CDR2 is FQNEAQ in the germline V gene (reference sequence).

This clonotype was found a few times. The rearrangement links TRBV6-4 to TRBJ1-2; 9 bases fit TRBD1. J gave up 1 base and V 6 bases, and 12 bases lay outside the gene matches. This CDR3 is built from 17 residues. Germline CDR1 MRHNA, CDR2 SNTAGT. The CDR3 bases are TGTGCCAGCAGCGTCGACTCGGGGACAGGGCTTAACTATGGCTACACCTTC. Its translation: CASSVDSGTGLNYGYTF.

This clonotype was detected only once. The chain carries TRBV14 and TRBJ2-1; 7 nucleotides match TRBD2. CDR1 and CDR2 (germline): SGHDN, FVKESK. The length of the CDR3 is 13 residues. After removal of 4 bases from V and 8 bases from J, the junction contained 5 bases not matched to a gene. The CDR3 bases are TGTGCCAGCAGCCGAGCTAGCGGATATGAGCAGTTCTTC. Its protein is CASSRASGYEQFF.

The table lists this clonotype with many counts. The chain has TRBV20-1 and TRBJ2-1, with 7 bases aligning to TRBD2. The CDR3 is 13 residues long. Per germline, CDR1 DFQATT and CDR2 SNEGSKA (reference sequence). CDR3 amino acids: CTPGGWRGNEQFF. As DNA, the CDR3 is TGCACTCCGGGGGGATGGCGTGGAAATGAGCAGTTCTTC.

This clonotype appeared many times. The chain has TRBV10-2 and TRBJ2-1; no firm D call. This CDR3 has 13 amino acids. Looked up from germline, CDR1 is WSHSY and CDR2 is SAAADI. Trimming pared 9 bases from V and 0 bases from J, leaving 9 bases between. The CDR3 DNA sequence: TGCGCCAGTGGTAGGAGCTCCTACAATGAGCAGTTCTTC. The encoded protein is CASGRSSYNEQFF.

This clonotype was counted a few times. The CDR3 DNA sequence: TGTGCCTGGAGTGTAGCGGTATGGAACTATGGCTACACCTTC. Protein: CAWSVAVWNYGYTF. The chain couples TRBV30 to TRBJ1-2; D is unclear. The germline V gene encodes CDR1 GTSNPN and CDR2 SVGIG (reference sequence). Trimming took off 0 bases at V and 2 bases at J, with 10 bases between the two ends. This CDR3 contains 14 residues. The full variable domain, its missing parts supplied by reference TRBV30 and TRBJ1-2, is SQTIHQWPATLVQPVGSPLSLECTVEGTSNPNLYWYRQAAGRGLQLLFYSVGIGQISSEVPQNLSASRPQDRQFILSSKKLLLSDSGFYLCAWSVAVWNYGYTFGSGTRLTVV.

The chain has TRBV6-1 and TRBJ2-7, with D possibly being TRBD2 (6 bases). The CDR3 runs to 15 residues. Germline assignment: CDR1 MNHNS and CDR2 SASEGT. V lost 6 bases and J lost 1, with 16 bases in between. The CDR3 sequence: CASSDLFGTSYEQYF. The CDR3, as DNA: TGTGCCAGCAGCGACTTATTCGGGACTTCCTACGAGCAGTACTTC.

This chain connects TRBV7-2 to TRBJ1-5, with D perhaps matching TRBD1 (5 bases). CDR1 and CDR2 (germline): SGHTA, FQGNSA. The V end lost 1 base, the J end lost 6 bases, and 13 bases lay between the germline ends. The CDR3 consists of 15 residues. Here the CDR3 reads CASSLDSRVGQPQHF. DNA of the CDR3: TGTGCCAGCAGCTTAGACAGCAGGGTAGGTCAGCCCCAGCATTTT.

This clonotype was seen at least ten times. The chain combines TRBV4-3 with TRBJ2-3, with 9 bases aligning to TRBD2. The germline gives CDR1 LGHNA, CDR2 YSLEER. Unmatched junction bases numbered 9, after V lost 0 bases and J lost 2 bases. The CDR3 contains 18 residues. CDR3 sequence: CASSQESLAGYITDTQYF. The CDR3 nucleotides are TGCGCCAGCAGCCAAGAATCGCTAGCGGGGTATATCACAGATACGCAGTATTTT.

This clonotype occurred many times. The chain couples TRBV7-2 to TRBJ2-7, with D tentatively TRBD1 (5 bases). The V and J ends lost 1 base and 0 bases respectively, with 13 bases between them. Germline V gene lookup returns CDR1 SGHTA and CDR2 FQGNSA. This CDR3 contains 16 residues. CDR3 sequence reads: CASSLGRQRSSYEQYF. The CDR3 DNA sequence: TGTGCCAGCAGCTTAGGAAGACAGCGAAGCTCCTACGAGCAGTACTTC.